This T cell receptor (beta chain) was recovered during a study of shared clonotypes between healthy human individuals (dated by TCRdb to about 2020). Some background on the complete study: Three men and a couple of women, aged 18 to 49 years, made up the cohort. Per donor, three plates each were used for CD4 naive and CD4 memory, two for CD8 naive, and one for CD8 memory. Blood TCR repertoires of a handful of healthy adults were deeply sequenced to estimate repertoire size and the extent of clonotype sharing between individuals. To increase sequencing depth and limit assay-specific biases, TCR repertoire library preparation and sequencing were carried out by different laboratories using diverse techniques. Per donor, leukapheresis produced somewhere between about 0.85 and 9.5 billion PBMCs.

CD8 naive samples were obtained by positive selection for CCR7 among CD45RO-negative cells, yielding a CD45RA+CCR7+ population from which TemRA cells were excluded. The donors were healthy, HIV-negative adults with no recently reported acute infections or vaccinations. Every donor was a Caucasian adult living in Nashville, Tennessee, USA. After blood collection by leukapheresis, PBMCs were isolated using Ficoll-Histopaque density gradient centrifugation and then cryopreserved in the vapor phase of liquid nitrogen. Analytical flow cytometry was used to check the purity and quantity of each magnetically sorted T cell population. Genomic DNA was isolated from each sorted fraction and quantified by UV absorbance on a Nanodrop 2000c. In the case of this clone: It lacks a known antigen. There are no base qualities to consult, and no much larger clone falls within one base.

Using the deep immunoSEQ assay, multiplex PCR amplified TCR CDR3 regions from genomic DNA. Genomic DNA extracted from each cell subset was distributed evenly over all wells of several immunoSEQ 96-well plates, and each plate served as one replicate. For sorted subsets, around 200 ng genomic DNA, equal to 25,000 to 35,000 T cell genomes, was loaded into each replicate PCR. Purified libraries were quantified with a Qubit 3.0 fluorometer, sized on a Bioanalyzer 2100, and re-quantified with the KAPA Library Quantification kit. Every immunoSEQ 96-well plate was sequenced on a separate single-read 150-cycle Illumina NextSeq 550 flow cell. Regarding the original processing steps: Because the immunoSEQ output included only junctional sequences and no quality scores, the filtering could not be the same as the filtering used for full-length reads. Sequences were annotated with PyIR, a Python wrapper for IgBLAST v1.9, using IMGT germline references to assign V/J genes and CDR3. Reads were removed for weak V/J assignments (E-value above 1e-6), missing CDR3, stop codons, out-of-frame junctions, or ambiguous translated residues. V3J clonotypes were defined as sequences sharing an identical inferred V gene, J gene, and CDR3 amino acid sequence. Percentage overlap between repertoires was computed as shared unique clonotypes divided by the size of the smaller repertoire. Repertoire richness was assessed with RTK rarefaction, the Chao1 estimator, and Recon v2.1 estimates of unobserved clonotypes. For all TCRbeta clonotypes obtained by the gDNA method from four donors, generation probabilities were computed with OLGA. Entries here come from immuneACCESS through TCRdb and include only in-frame sequences with V and J called. Some clones fail to appear in such tables; in the studies checked, an unresolved V gene covers under half of the shortfall, and the cause of the remainder is unknown. V, J and clone size reflect that table, while D and trimming were determined from the DNA. The sample records fewer than 800,000 clones, around 90% of which are singletons. The top ten clones comprise roughly 22% of the sample.

Study-wide conclusions, independent of this receptor: About 4.5% of naive CD4, roughly 3.5% of naive CD8, 2.3% of memory CD4, and roughly 0.4% of memory CD8 clonotypes were shared across a handful of donors. Sampling was restricted to blood, and TCR repertoires in tissue are likely to differ from TCR repertoires in blood. Pairwise subsampling led to the expectation that sequencing depth would affect the degree of clonotype sharing among donors. Higher generation probabilities were observed for clonotypes shared by all four sorted-subset donors than for non-shared clonotypes. Because the study included only a small number of donors, the genetic and exposure-history diversity represented was limited. Even with the large sequencing depth, rarefaction of the sorted-subset datasets indicated that sequencing was incomplete. Estimated clonotype richness was generally larger for naive than for memory subsets.

The germline ends are 21 bases apart after V is trimmed by 4 bases and J by 5 bases. The CDR3 holds 16 amino acids from the cysteine to the phenylalanine. Just CDR3 DNA is preserved here, 48 bases in frame from base 1. CDR1 and CDR2 (SGDLS, YYNGEE) derive from the germline V gene. Sequencing input: naive CD8+ T cells sorted from blood. The sample's cell subset or site, from its label and the paper: CD45RA+CCR7+. The source of this sequence is a young man in good health. In this chain, TRBV9 is recombined with TRBJ1-1; 6 matching bases give a weak D call of TRBD1. The CDR3 is CASSPSGWGAGTEAFF. The sequenced DNA: TGTGCCAGCAGCCCTAGTGGTTGGGGGGCTGGTACTGAAGCTTTCTTT.